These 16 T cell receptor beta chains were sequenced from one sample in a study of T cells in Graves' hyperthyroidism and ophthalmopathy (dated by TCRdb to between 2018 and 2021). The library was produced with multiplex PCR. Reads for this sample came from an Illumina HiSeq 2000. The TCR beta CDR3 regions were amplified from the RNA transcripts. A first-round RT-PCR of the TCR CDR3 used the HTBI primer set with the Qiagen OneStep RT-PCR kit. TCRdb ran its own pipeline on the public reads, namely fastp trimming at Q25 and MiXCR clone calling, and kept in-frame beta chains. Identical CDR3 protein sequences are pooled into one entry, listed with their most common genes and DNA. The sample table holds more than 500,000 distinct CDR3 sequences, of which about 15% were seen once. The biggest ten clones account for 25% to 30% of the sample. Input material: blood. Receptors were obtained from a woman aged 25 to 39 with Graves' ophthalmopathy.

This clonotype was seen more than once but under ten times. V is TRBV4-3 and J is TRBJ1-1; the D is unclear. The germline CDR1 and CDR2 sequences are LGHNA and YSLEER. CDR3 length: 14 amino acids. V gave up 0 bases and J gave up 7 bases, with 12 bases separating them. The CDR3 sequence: CASSQEGGKYEAFF. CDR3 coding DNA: TGCGCCAGCAGCCAAGAGGGAGGAAAGTATGAAGCTTTCTTT.

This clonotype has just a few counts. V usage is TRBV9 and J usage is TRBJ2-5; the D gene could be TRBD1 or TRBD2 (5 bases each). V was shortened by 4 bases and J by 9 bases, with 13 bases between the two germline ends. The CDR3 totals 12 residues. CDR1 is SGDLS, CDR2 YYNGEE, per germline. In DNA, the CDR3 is TGTGCCAGCAGCCCCGGGGTGGGGGCCCAGTACTTC. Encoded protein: CASSPGVGAQYF.

The CDR3 is CASSQAGTLFTIYF. The CDR3 region has the DNA TGCGCCAGCAGCCAGGCCGGGACGTTATTCACCATATATTTT. This sequence joins TRBV4-3 and TRBJ1-3, with D perhaps TRBD1 (5 bases). Germline CDR1 is LGHNA and CDR2 is YSLEER. The CDR3 runs to 14 residues. Trimming pared 3 bases from V and 9 bases from J, leaving 15 bases between.

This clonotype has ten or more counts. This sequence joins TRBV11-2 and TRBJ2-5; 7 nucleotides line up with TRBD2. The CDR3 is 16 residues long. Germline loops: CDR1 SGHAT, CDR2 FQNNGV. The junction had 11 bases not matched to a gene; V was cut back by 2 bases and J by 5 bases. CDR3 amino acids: CASSLNLGEGLETQYF. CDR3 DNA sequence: TGTGCCAGCAGCTTAAACCTGGGGGAGGGTTTGGAGACCCAGTACTTC.

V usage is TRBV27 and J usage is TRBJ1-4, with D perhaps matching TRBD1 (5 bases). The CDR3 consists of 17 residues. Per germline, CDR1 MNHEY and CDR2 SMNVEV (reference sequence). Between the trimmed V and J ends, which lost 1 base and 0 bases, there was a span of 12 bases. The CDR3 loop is CASSLYLGPTTNEKLFF. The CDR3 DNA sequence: TGTGCCAGCAGTTTATATCTGGGGCCCACAACTAATGAAAAACTGTTTTTT.

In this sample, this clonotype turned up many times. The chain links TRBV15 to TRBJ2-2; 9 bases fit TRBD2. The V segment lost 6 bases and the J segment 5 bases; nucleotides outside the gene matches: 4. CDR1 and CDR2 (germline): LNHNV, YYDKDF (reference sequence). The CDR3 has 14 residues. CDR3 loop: CATRAGGGTGELFF. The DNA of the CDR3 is TGTGCCACCAGAGCGGGAGGAGGGACCGGGGAGCTGTTTTTT.

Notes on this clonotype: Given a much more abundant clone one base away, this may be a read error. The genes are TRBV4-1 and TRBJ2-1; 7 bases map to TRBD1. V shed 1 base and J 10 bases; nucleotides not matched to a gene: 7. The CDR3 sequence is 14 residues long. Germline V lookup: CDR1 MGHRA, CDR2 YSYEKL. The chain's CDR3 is CASSQGQGSYEQFF. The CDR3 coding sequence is TGCGCCAGCAGCCAAGGACAGGGCTCCTACGAGCAGTTCTTC.

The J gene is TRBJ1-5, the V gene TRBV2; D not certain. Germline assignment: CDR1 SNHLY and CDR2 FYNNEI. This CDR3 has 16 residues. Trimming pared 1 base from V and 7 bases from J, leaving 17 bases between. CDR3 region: CASSEGTDLHPQPQHF. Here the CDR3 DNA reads TGTGCCAGCAGTGAAGGGACGGATCTGCATCCCCAGCCCCAGCATTTT.

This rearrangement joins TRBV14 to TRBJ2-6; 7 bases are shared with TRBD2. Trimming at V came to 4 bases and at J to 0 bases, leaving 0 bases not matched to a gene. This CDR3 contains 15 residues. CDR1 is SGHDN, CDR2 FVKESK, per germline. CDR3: CASSRDYSGANVLTF. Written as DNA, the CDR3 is TGTGCCAGCAGCCGGGACTACTCTGGGGCCAACGTCCTGACTTTC.

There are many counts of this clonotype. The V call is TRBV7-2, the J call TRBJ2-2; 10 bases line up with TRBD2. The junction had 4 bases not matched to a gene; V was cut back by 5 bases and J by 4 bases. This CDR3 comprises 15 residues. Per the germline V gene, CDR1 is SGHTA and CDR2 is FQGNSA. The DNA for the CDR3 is TGTGCCAGCAGCCCCCTAGCGGGAGCCACCGGGGAGCTGTTTTTT. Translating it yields CASSPLAGATGELFF.

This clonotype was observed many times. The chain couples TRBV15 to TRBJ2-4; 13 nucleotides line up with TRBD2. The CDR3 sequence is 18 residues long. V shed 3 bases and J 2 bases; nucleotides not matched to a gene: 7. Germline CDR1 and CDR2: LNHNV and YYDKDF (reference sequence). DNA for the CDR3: TGTGCCACCAGCAGTCGGACTAGCGGGAGTATTTCCAAAAACATTCAGTACTTC. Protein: CATSSRTSGSISKNIQYF.

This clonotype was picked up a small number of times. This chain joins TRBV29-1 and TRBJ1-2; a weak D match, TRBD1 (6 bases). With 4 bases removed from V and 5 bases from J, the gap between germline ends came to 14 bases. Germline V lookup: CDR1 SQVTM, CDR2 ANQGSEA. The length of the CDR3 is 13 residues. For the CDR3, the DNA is TGCAGCGTTGTAGAGACAGGACTTTATGGCTACACCTTC. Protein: CSVVETGLYGYTF. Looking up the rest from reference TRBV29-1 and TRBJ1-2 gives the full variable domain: SAVISQKPSRDICQRGTSLTIQCQVDSQVTMMFWYRQQPGQSLTLIATANQGSEATYESGFVIDKFPISRPNLTFSTLTVSNMSPEDSSIYLCSVVETGLYGYTFGSGTRLTVV.

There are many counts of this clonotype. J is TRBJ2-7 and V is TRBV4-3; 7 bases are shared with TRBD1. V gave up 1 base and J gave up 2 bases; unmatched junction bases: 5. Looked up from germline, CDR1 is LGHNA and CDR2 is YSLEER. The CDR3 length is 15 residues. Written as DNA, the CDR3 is TGCGCCAGCAGCCAAGCACGGGACAGCCCCTACGAGCAGTACTTC. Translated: CASSQARDSPYEQYF.

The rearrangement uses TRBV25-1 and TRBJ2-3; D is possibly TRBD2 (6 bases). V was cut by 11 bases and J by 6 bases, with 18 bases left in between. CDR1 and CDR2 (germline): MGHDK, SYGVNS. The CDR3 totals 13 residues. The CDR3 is CASRRDSLDTQYF. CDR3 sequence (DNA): TGTGCCTCCCGCCGGGACTCACTGGATACGCAGTATTTT.

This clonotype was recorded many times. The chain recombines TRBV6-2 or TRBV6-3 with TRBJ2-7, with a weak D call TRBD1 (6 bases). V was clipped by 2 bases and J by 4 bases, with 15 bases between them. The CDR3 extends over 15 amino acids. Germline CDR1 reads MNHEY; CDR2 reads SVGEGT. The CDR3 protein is CASSYADSPGYEQYF. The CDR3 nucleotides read TGTGCCAGCAGTTACGCGGACAGCCCGGGTTACGAGCAGTACTTC.

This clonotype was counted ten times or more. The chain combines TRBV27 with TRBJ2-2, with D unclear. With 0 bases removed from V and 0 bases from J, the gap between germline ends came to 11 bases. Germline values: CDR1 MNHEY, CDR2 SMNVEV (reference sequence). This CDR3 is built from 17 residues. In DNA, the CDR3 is TGTGCCAGCAGTTTATCGTCGCGGTTCGCGAACACCGGGGAGCTGTTTTTT. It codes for CASSLSSRFANTGELFF.